This is a list of T cell receptor beta chains from one sample in a study of a mutant IDH1 vaccine in newly diagnosed glioma. Some clones are missing from TCRdb's copy, which holds only in-frame ones; the method was immunoSEQ multiplex PCR. The data show 35,000 to 40,000 clones, with 80% to 95% seen just once and under 20% held by the top ten. The sample was PBMCs, taken from a glioma patient treated with radiotherapy, temozolomide or both. The receptors were gathered from a man younger than 30 with glioma. The CDR3 runs from the conserved cysteine through the conserved F or W. The order of the fields is D gene, J gene, clone size, V gene, CDR3 protein, CDR3 DNA. A D gene is named only where the DNA matches it firmly. Clone size is not always given. Where it is, it says once, few, many or a class for expanded clones.

d_call: NA; j_call: TRBJ2-1; clone_size: few; v_call: TRBV7-2; cdr3_aa: CASSLTRDYNEQFF; cdr3_nt: TGTGCCAGCAGCTTAACCAGGGACTACAATGAGCAGTTCTTC
d_call: TRBD2; j_call: TRBJ2-5; clone_size: NA; v_call: TRBV6-5; cdr3_aa: CASSYISGGGETQYF; cdr3_nt: TGTGCCAGCAGTTACATATCGGGAGGCGGCGAGACCCAGTACTTC
d_call: NA; j_call: TRBJ1-1; clone_size: NA; v_call: TRBV18; cdr3_aa: CASSPREVDNTEAFF; cdr3_nt: TGTGCCAGCTCACCACGGGAGGTAGATAACACTGAAGCTTTCTTT
d_call: NA; j_call: TRBJ2-7; clone_size: NA; v_call: TRBV5-5; cdr3_aa: CASSLRSDEQYF; cdr3_nt: TGTGCCAGCAGCTTGAGGAGCGACGAGCAGTACTTC
d_call: TRBD2; j_call: TRBJ2-7; clone_size: NA; v_call: TRBV7-8; cdr3_aa: CASSLRGLAGEEQYF; cdr3_nt: TGTGCCAGCAGCTTAAGGGGGCTAGCGGGAGAGGAGCAGTACTTC
d_call: TRBD1; j_call: TRBJ1-5; clone_size: few; v_call: TRBV29-1; cdr3_aa: CSVQGAGQPQHF; cdr3_nt: TGCAGCGTTCAGGGGGCGGGTCAGCCCCAGCATTTT
d_call: TRBD1; j_call: TRBJ2-5; clone_size: NA; v_call: TRBV7-9; cdr3_aa: CASSQGQGQETQYF; cdr3_nt: TGTGCCAGCAGCCAGGGACAGGGTCAAGAGACCCAGTACTTC
d_call: TRBD1; j_call: TRBJ1-3; clone_size: NA; v_call: TRBV6-5; cdr3_aa: CASSKGQGTGNTIYF; cdr3_nt: TGTGCCAGCAGTAAGGGACAGGGGACTGGAAACACCATATATTTT
d_call: NA; j_call: TRBJ1-1; clone_size: once; v_call: TRBV6-1; cdr3_aa: CASSAIPGNTEAFF; cdr3_nt: TGTGCCAGCAGTGCCATTCCGGGGAACACTGAAGCTTTCTTT
d_call: NA; j_call: TRBJ1-5; clone_size: NA; v_call: TRBV27; cdr3_aa: CASSRDIGDQPQHF; cdr3_nt: TGTGCCAGCAGTCGGGACATTGGGGATCAGCCCCAGCATTTT
d_call: NA; j_call: TRBJ2-7; clone_size: NA; v_call: TRBV5-6; cdr3_aa: CASSLISYEQYF; cdr3_nt: TGTGCCAGCAGCTTGATTTCCTACGAGCAGTACTTC
d_call: NA; j_call: TRBJ1-1; clone_size: NA; v_call: TRBV7-2; cdr3_aa: CASSLGSRTEAFF; cdr3_nt: TGTGCCAGCAGCTTGGGGAGTCGTACTGAAGCTTTCTTT
d_call: NA; j_call: TRBJ1-5; clone_size: NA; v_call: TRBV28; cdr3_aa: CASSPWGRYSNQPQHF; cdr3_nt: TGTGCCAGCAGCCCCTGGGGCCGTTATAGCAATCAGCCCCAGCATTTT
d_call: TRBD2; j_call: TRBJ2-7; clone_size: NA; v_call: TRBV7-9; cdr3_aa: CASSLLASGSSYEQYF; cdr3_nt: TGTGCCAGCAGCTTACTGGCTAGCGGGAGTTCCTACGAGCAGTACTTC
d_call: TRBD1; j_call: TRBJ1-1; clone_size: NA; v_call: TRBV7-2; cdr3_aa: CASSQQGPGGPNTEAFF; cdr3_nt: TGTGCCAGCAGCCAACAGGGGCCAGGGGGACCGAACACTGAAGCTTTCTTT
d_call: NA; j_call: TRBJ1-5; clone_size: NA; v_call: TRBV19; cdr3_aa: CASSIGTIGQPQHF; cdr3_nt: TGTGCCAGTAGTATAGGGACCATCGGTCAGCCCCAGCATTTT
d_call: NA; j_call: TRBJ2-7; clone_size: NA; v_call: TRBV5-6; cdr3_aa: CASSLWESRHEQYF; cdr3_nt: TGTGCCAGCAGCTTGTGGGAATCGCGGCACGAGCAGTACTTC
d_call: NA; j_call: TRBJ2-6; clone_size: NA; v_call: TRBV27; cdr3_aa: CASSTSGANVLTF; cdr3_nt: TGTGCCAGCAGTACCTCTGGGGCCAACGTCCTGACTTTC
d_call: NA; j_call: TRBJ2-2; clone_size: few; v_call: TRBV11-2; cdr3_aa: CASSLVNGLNTGELFF; cdr3_nt: TGTGCCAGCAGCTTAGTAAACGGACTGAACACCGGGGAGCTGTTTTTT
d_call: TRBD1; j_call: TRBJ1-4; clone_size: NA; v_call: TRBV5-6; cdr3_aa: CASSLTGGRFEKLFF; cdr3_nt: TGTGCCAGCAGCCTAACAGGGGGCAGGTTTGAAAAACTGTTTTTT
d_call: NA; j_call: TRBJ1-5; clone_size: few; v_call: TRBV28; cdr3_aa: CASRPQVDGSQHF; cdr3_nt: TGTGCCAGCAGACCCCAAGTGGATGGCAGCCAGCATTTT
d_call: NA; j_call: TRBJ1-3; clone_size: NA; v_call: TRBV30; cdr3_aa: CAWSFTSGNTIYF; cdr3_nt: TGTGCCTGGAGTTTTACAAGCGGAAACACCATATATTTT